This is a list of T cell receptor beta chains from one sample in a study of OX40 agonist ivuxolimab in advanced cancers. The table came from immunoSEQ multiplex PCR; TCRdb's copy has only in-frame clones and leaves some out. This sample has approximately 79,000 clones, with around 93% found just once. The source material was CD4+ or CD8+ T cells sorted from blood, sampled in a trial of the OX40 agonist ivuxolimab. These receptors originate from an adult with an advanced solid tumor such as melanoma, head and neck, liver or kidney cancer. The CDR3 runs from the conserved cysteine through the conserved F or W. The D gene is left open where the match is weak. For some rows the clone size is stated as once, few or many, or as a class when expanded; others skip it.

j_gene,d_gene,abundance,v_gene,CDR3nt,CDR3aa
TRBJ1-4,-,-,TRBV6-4,TGTGCCAGCAGTCCACAGGGCCCTAATGAAAAACTGTTTTTT,CASSPQGPNEKLFF
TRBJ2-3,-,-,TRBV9,TGTGCCAGCAGCGTGAGCCGGGACGTGTCTGTTGATACGCAGTATTTT,CASSVSRDVSVDTQYF
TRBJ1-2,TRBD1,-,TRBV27,TGTGCCAGCAGTTTATTAGGGGGCATTAAGGGCTACACCTTC,CASSLLGGIKGYTF
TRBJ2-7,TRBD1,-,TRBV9,TGTGCCAGCAGCGTAGGCGACAGGGCCTACGAGCAGTACTTC,CASSVGDRAYEQYF
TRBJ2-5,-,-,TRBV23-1,TGCGCCAGCAGTCAACAGGGGAAAGGAGAGACCCAGTACTTC,CASSQQGKGETQYF
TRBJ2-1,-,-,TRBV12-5,TGTGCTAGTGGTTTGGTGGGACTCAGTGAGGAGCAGTTCTTC,CASGLVGLSEEQFF
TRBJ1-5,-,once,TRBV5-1,TGCGCCAGCAGCCTAACATTGGGCAATCAGCCCCAGCATTTT,CASSLTLGNQPQHF
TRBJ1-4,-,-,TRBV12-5,TGTGCTAGTGGTTTTTTAGAGAATGAAAAACTGTTTTTT,CASGFLENEKLFF
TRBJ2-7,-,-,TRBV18,TGTGCCAGCTCACCAGGCTACGAGCAGTACTTC,CASSPGYEQYF
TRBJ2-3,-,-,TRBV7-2,TGTGCCAGCAGCTTAGCCCGTTCCGGCACAGATACGCAGTATTTT,CASSLARSGTDTQYF
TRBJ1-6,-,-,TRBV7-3,TGTGCCAGCAGCTCCGGGGGAAGGGATTCACCCCTCCACTTT,CASSSGGRDSPLHF
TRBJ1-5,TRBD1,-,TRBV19,TGTGCCAGTAGTATCCGGGACAGCGAGAATCAGCCCCAGCATTTT,CASSIRDSENQPQHF
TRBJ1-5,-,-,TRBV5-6,TGTGCCAGCAGCTGGGGCGCCCGCAGTCAGCCCCAGCATTTT,CASSWGARSQPQHF
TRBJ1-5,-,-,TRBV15,TGTGCCACCAGCAGAGACAGGGCTAGCAATCAGCCCCAGCATTTT,CATSRDRASNQPQHF
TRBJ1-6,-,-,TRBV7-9,TGTGCCAGCAGCTTTTTTGGAGATTCACCCCTCCACTTT,CASSFFGDSPLHF
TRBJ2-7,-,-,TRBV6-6,TGTGCCAGCCAAATGACAGGACGATCCTACGAGCAGTACTTC,CASQMTGRSYEQYF
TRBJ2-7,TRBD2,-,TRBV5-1,TGCGCCAGCAGCTTGGGGATCCCGGAGCGGGGGGACTACGAGCAGTACTTC,CASSLGIPERGDYEQYF
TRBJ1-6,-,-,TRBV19,TGTGCCAGTAGACGGGGTGTGCAGGGTGATAATTCACCCCTCCACTTT,CASRRGVQGDNSPLHF
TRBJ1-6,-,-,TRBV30,TGTGCCTGGAACGGTTCACCCCTCCACTTT,CAWNGSPLHF
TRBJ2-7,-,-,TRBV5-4,TGTGCCAGCAGTTCAAGGGTAGACGAGCAGTACTTC,CASSSRVDEQYF
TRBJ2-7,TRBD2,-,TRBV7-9,TGTGCCAGCAGCCCAGGGACTAGCGGGGCGCACTACGAGCAGTACTTC,CASSPGTSGAHYEQYF
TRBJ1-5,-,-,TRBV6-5,TGTGCCAGCAGCCCTTCTGGTAGATTAAATCAGCCCCAGCATTTT,CASSPSGRLNQPQHF
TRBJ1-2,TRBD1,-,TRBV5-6,TGTGCCAGCAGCTTCGGGACAGGGGCTCGATCTGGCTACACCTTC,CASSFGTGARSGYTF
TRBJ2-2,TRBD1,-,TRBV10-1,TGCGCCAGCAGTGGGGAGACAGGGGGTACCAAACCAAACACCGGGGAGCTGTTTTTT,CASSGETGGTKPNTGELFF
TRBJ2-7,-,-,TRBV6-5,TGTGCCAGCAGTTCCTGGGGTTCAGGGTACGAGCAGTACTTC,CASSSWGSGYEQYF
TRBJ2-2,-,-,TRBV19,TGTGCCAGGGCGGGTCCCGGGGAGCTGTTTTTT,CARAGPGELFF
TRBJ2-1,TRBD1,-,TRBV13,TGTGCCAGCAGCTCGACAGGGCCTTACAATGAGCAGTTCTTC,CASSSTGPYNEQFF
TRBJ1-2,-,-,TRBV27,TGTGCCAGCAGTCCCGGGGTCCTCGGGTGGCCTGGCTACACCTTC,CASSPGVLGWPGYTF
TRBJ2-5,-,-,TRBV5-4,TGTGCCAGCAGCTTGGACGCTACGGAGACCCAGTACTTC,CASSLDATETQYF
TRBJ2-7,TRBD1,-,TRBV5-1,TGCGCCAGCAGCCCCCGGACAGGGAATAACCACGAGCAGTACTTC,CASSPRTGNNHEQYF
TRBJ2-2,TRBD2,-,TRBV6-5,TGTGCCAGCAGTGCGCTAGCGGGGGTCACCGGGGAGCTGTTTTTT,CASSALAGVTGELFF
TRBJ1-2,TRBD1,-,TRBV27,TGTGCCAGCAGTCCCTCGACAGGGGAGCTTAACTATGGCTACACCTTC,CASSPSTGELNYGYTF
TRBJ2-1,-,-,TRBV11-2,TGTGCCAGCAGCTTTGCGACGCGAAATGAGCAGTTCTTC,CASSFATRNEQFF
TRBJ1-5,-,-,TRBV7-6,TGTGCCAGCAGCTTGGGGCCGTACTCTCAGCCCCAGCATTTT,CASSLGPYSQPQHF
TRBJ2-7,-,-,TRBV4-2,TGTGCCAGCAGCCAAGAAGCCGGGGGGCTCTCCTACGAGCAGTACTTC,CASSQEAGGLSYEQYF
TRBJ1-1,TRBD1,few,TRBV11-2,TGTGCCAGCAGCTGGACAGGTTCAGAAGCTTTCTTT,CASSWTGSEAFF
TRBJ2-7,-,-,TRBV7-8,TGTGCCAGCAGCTTCGCTACCTACGAGCAGTACTTC,CASSFATYEQYF
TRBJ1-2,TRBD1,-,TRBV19,TGTGCCAGTAGCACGGGACAGGGGGACTATGGCTACACCTTC,CASSTGQGDYGYTF
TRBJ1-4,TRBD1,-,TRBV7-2,TGTGCCAGCAGACCCGGGACAGGAGCAACTAATGAAAAACTGTTTTTT,CASRPGTGATNEKLFF
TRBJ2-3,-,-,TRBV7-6,TGTGCCAGCACGGCAGCTAGCACAGATACGCAGTATTTT,CASTAASTDTQYF
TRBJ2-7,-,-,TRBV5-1,TGCGCCAGCAGCTTATCTACAGGGTCCTACGAGCAGTACTTC,CASSLSTGSYEQYF